The 14 T cell receptor beta chains in this list originate from one sample, sequenced in a study of T cells after yellow fever vaccination. From the 5' RACE reads, TCRdb called clonotypes with MiXCR, one entry per CDR3 protein. The repertoire consists of hundreds of thousands of distinct CDR3 sequences, with about 6% occurring once and the leading ten covering 14% to 15%. Sequencing used PBMCs, obtained 5 days after the yellow fever booster vaccination. The receptor set was obtained from a man aged 30-40 years who received the YFV17D yellow fever vaccine.

This clonotype turned up a few times. The chain has TRBV7-6 and TRBJ2-3; TRBD2 aligns across 10 bases. Per the germline V gene, CDR1 is SGHVS and CDR2 is FNYEAQ. V trimming: 4 bases; J trimming: 6 bases; junction bases outside the gene matches: 7. This CDR3 is built from 15 residues. This chain's CDR3 is CASSSTSGLVDTQYF. Here the CDR3 DNA reads TGTGCCAGCAGCTCGACTAGCGGGCTGGTTGATACGCAGTATTTT.

The chain employs TRBV3-1 and TRBJ2-7; 7 bases line up with TRBD1. The CDR3 is 15 amino acids. V was pared by 3 bases and J by 1 base, with 6 bases of the junction left unmatched. From germline, CDR1 is LGHDT and CDR2 YNNKEL (reference sequence). DNA for the CDR3: TGTGCCAGCAGCCATACGTCGGGACAGTCCTACGAGCAGTACTTC. It specifies CASSHTSGQSYEQYF.

A note on this clonotype: One end of the junction does not line up with germline, which may come from a read error. V gene TRBV6-6 combines with J gene TRBJ2-5, with 7 bases lining up with TRBD2. Germline V gene data show CDR1 as MNHNY and CDR2 as SVGAGI (reference sequence). The length of the CDR3 is 12 residues. The CDR3 protein is CASSYLRESQYF. CDR3 DNA sequence: TGTGCCAGCAGTTACTTGCGGGAGAGCCAGTACTTC.

This clonotype was observed a handful of times. The CDR3 loop reads CASSLEATSGTGELFF. The CDR3 nucleotides read TGTGCCAGCAGCCTTGAGGCGACTAGTGGGACCGGGGAGCTGTTTTTT. The chain carries TRBV9 and TRBJ2-2; perhaps TRBD2 as D (6 bases). The CDR3 spans 16 residues. V was pared by 4 bases and J by 5 bases, with 18 bases between. Germline assignment: CDR1 SGDLS and CDR2 YYNGEE.

The chain uses TRBV18 and TRBJ2-1; TRBD1 matches at 9 bases. The germline V gene encodes CDR1 KGHSH and CDR2 LQKENI. The ends lost 6 bases at V and 7 bases at J; junction bases unmatched: 10. The CDR3 extends over 15 amino acids. In nucleotides, the CDR3 is TGTGCCAGCTCGCAGGGGACAGGGAATGTTAATGAGCAGTTCTTC. Protein sequence: CASSQGTGNVNEQFF.

The chain combines TRBV27 with TRBJ2-3; 9 positions match TRBD2. The CDR3 is 15 residues long. V lost 5 bases to trimming and J lost 0 bases; unmatched junction nucleotides: 3. Germline V gene sequence: CDR1 MNHEY, CDR2 SMNVEV (reference sequence). CDR3 loop: CASSPAGGSTDTQYF. DNA of the CDR3: TGTGCCAGCAGTCCAGCGGGAGGCAGCACAGATACGCAGTATTTT.

This clonotype was counted between two and nine times. The chain couples TRBV20-1 to TRBJ1-1; perhaps TRBD1 as D (6 bases). The V gene lost 4 bases and the J gene lost 3 bases, with 15 bases spanning the gap. The CDR3 is 14 residues long. CDR1 and CDR2 from the germline V gene are DFQATT and SNEGSKA (reference sequence). This CDR3 reads CSAKVGGWDTEAFF. CDR3 nucleotide sequence: TGCAGTGCTAAGGTGGGGGGCTGGGACACTGAAGCTTTCTTT.

This clonotype was recorded at least ten times. V usage is TRBV20-1 and J usage is TRBJ2-3, with TRBD1 matching over 8 bases. CDR1 and CDR2 (germline): DFQATT, SNEGSKA (reference sequence). The CDR3 is 14 amino acids. V lost 6 bases, J lost 2 bases, and 7 bases stayed unmatched. This CDR3 reads CSAGDRRITDTQYF. Written as DNA, the CDR3 is TGCAGTGCGGGGGACAGGCGGATCACAGATACGCAGTATTTT.

This clonotype was seen ten or more times. The CDR3 sequence: CSAKQGASNQPQHF. The CDR3 nucleotides read TGCAGTGCCAAACAGGGTGCGAGCAATCAGCCCCAGCATTTT. The V and J genes are TRBV20-1 and TRBJ1-5, with D possibly TRBD1 on 6 matching bases. The CDR3 sequence is 14 residues long. Looked up from germline, CDR1 is DFQATT and CDR2 is SNEGSKA (reference sequence). The V end was cut by 6 bases, the J end by 1 base, with 13 bases between.

As regards this clonotype: A much larger clone differs by one base, so this may be a read error. This chain uses TRBV27 with TRBJ2-7; D is uncertain. CDR1 MNHEY and CDR2 SMNVEV come from the germline V gene (reference sequence). The CDR3 consists of 14 residues. Trimming left V 5 bases short and J 7 bases short, with 18 bases between. CDR3 DNA: TGTGCCAGCAGTCCGTCCGAACCGACGAGGGAGCAGTACTTC. Translating it yields CASSPSEPTREQYF.

This clonotype was observed a few times. The chain joins TRBV20-1 to TRBJ2-1; D may be TRBD1 (6 bases). Germline values: CDR1 DFQATT, CDR2 SNEGSKA (reference sequence). V gave up 4 bases and J gave up 3 bases, with 10 bases separating them. The CDR3 has 13 residues. The chain's CDR3 is CSAIEDSYNEQFF. The CDR3 coding sequence is TGCAGTGCTATCGAGGACAGCTACAATGAGCAGTTCTTC.

This clonotype was counted between two and nine times. V and J are TRBV5-1 and TRBJ2-7; 9 nucleotides align to TRBD1. Per germline, CDR1 SGHRS and CDR2 YFSETQ. V was pared by 4 bases and J by 1 base, with 6 bases of the junction left unmatched. The CDR3 is made up of 15 amino acids. CDR3 sequence: CASSTSGTGSYEQYF. In DNA form, the CDR3 reads TGCGCCAGCAGCACCTCCGGGACAGGGTCCTACGAGCAGTACTTC.

The V gene is TRBV19, the J gene TRBJ1-4; D call uncertain. Looked up from germline, CDR1 is LNHDA and CDR2 is SQIVND (reference sequence). The CDR3 has 12 residues. With 5 bases removed from V and 9 bases from J, the gap between germline ends came to 10 bases. CDR3 protein: CASSATTKKLFF. CDR3 DNA: TGTGCCAGTAGTGCGACCACGAAAAAACTGTTTTTT.

Here the CDR3 DNA reads TGTGCCAGCAGCTTGGGGGCAGGGGGCGACACCGGGGAGCTGTTTTTT. The encoded protein is CASSLGAGGDTGELFF. The gene calls are TRBV5-5 and TRBJ2-2, with TRBD1 matching 8 bases. V gave up 0 bases and J gave up 3 bases; unmatched junction bases: 4. The germline V gene encodes CDR1 SGHKS and CDR2 YYEKEE (reference sequence). The CDR3 extends over 16 amino acids.